This note documents a single T cell receptor beta chain sequence. These data come from a study of identical twins. TCRdb reprocessed the 5' RACE reads via MiXCR and lists one record per CDR3 protein. The data show 1.5 million to 2 million distinct CDR3 sequences, less than 40% seen once. The ends lost 6 bases at V and 4 bases at J; junction bases unmatched: 4. CDR1 and CDR2 from the germline V gene are SGHAT and FQNNGV. The CDR3 loop spans 15 amino acids. This sequence was found in a newborn girl in good health. Sequenced sample: cord blood. This chain links TRBV11-2 with TRBJ2-1; 12 bases agree with TRBD2. The CDR3 loop reads CASRQTSGGYNEQFF. The CDR3 bases are TGTGCCAGCAGGCAGACTAGCGGGGGATACAATGAGCAGTTCTTC.